The sequence of this T cell receptor (beta chain) was determined in a study of T-cell reconstitution after alpha-beta-depleted transplantation in children. Study results and caveats: Newly produced T cells mostly provided counts and TCRbeta diversity after one year, as hyperexpanded clones declined.

There are 18 residues in the CDR3. J was trimmed by 0 bases and V by 3 bases; bases with no gene match: 6. From germline, CDR1 is KGHSH and CDR2 LQKENI. The TCRbeta library incorporated unique molecular identifiers. TCRdb processed the PCR reads anew with MiXCR; each CDR3 protein has one entry. The sample carries 450,000 to 550,000 distinct CDR3 sequences, roughly an eighth recorded once. This clonotype was counted many times. The antigen is undetermined. The chain combines TRBV18 with TRBJ2-2; 11 bases match TRBD2. Sample: PBMCs, mostly from graft donor cells, taken 180 days after TCRalphabeta/CD19-depleted stem cell transplant. The sequence came from a female patient aged 2 to 10 who had a stem cell transplant for aplastic anemia, so the T cells may come from the graft donor. Here the CDR3 reads CASSPLTSGNANTGELFF. Here the CDR3 DNA reads TGTGCCAGCTCACCCCTGACTAGCGGGAATGCGAACACCGGGGAGCTGTTTTTT.